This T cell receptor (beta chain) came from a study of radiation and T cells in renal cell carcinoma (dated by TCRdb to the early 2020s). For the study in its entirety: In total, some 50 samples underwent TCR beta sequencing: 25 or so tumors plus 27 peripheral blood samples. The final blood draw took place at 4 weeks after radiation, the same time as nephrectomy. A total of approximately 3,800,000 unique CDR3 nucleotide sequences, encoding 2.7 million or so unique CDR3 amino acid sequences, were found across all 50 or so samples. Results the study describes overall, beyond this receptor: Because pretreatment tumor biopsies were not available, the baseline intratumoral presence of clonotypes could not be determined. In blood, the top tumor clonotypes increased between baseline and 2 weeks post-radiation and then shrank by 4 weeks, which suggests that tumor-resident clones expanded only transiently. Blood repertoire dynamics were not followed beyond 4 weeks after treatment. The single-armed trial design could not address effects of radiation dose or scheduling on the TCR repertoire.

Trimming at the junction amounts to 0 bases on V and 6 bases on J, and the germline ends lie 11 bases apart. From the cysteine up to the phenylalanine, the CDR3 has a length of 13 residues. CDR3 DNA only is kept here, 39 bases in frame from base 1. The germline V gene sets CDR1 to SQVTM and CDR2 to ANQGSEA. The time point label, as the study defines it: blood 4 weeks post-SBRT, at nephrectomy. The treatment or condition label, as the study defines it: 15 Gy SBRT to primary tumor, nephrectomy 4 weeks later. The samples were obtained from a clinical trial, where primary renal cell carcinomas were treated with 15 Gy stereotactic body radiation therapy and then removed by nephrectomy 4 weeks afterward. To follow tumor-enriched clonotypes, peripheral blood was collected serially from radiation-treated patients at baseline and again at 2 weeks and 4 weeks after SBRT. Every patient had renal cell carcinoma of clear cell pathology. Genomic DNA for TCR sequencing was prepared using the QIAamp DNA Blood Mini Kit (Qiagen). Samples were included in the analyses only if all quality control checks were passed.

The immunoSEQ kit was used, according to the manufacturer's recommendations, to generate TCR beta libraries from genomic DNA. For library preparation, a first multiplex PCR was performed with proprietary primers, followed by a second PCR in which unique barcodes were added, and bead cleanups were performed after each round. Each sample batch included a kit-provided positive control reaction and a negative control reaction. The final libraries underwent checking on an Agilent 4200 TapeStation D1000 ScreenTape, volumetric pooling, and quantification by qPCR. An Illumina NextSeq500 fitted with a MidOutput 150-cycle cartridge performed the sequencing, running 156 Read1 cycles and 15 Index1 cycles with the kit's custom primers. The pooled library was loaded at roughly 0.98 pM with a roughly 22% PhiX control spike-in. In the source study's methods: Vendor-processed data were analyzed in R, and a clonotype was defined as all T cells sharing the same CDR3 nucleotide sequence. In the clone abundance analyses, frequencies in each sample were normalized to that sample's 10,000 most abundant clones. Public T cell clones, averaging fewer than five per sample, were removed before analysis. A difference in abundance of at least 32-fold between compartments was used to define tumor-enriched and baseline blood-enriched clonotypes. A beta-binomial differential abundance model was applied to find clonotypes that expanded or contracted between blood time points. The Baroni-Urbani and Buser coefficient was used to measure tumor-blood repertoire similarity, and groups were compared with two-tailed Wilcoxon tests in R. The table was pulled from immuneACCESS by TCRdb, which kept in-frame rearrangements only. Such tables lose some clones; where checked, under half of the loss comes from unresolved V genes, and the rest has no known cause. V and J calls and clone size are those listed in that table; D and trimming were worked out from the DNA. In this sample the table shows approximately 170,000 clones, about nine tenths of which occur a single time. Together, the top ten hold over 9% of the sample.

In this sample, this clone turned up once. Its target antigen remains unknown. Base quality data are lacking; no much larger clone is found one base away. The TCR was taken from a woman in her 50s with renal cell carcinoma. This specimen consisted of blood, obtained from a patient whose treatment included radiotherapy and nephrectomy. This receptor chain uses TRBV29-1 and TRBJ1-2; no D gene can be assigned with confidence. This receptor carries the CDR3 CSVEDPRTHGYTF. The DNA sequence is TGCAGCGTTGAAGATCCGCGTACCCATGGCTACACCTTC.